One TCR beta chain is described in this entry. This clone's antigen is unknown. Within one base of it there is no much larger clone, and no base qualities were kept. Reading from cysteine to phenylalanine, the CDR3 counts 12 amino acids. Of all the DNA, just the CDR3 is kept, 36 bases in frame from base 1. CDR1 and CDR2, per the germline V gene, are MDHEN and SYDVKM. The junction shows trimming of 7 bases on V and 8 bases on J, plus 14 bases between the germline ends. The sample belongs to a study of blood T cell repertoires in COVID-19 (dated by TCRdb to about 2020). Regarding the complete study: Samples from collaborators originated in the United States, Italy and Spain and spanned both the acute and convalescent phases of COVID-19. The sample metadata nearly always contained a de-identified subject ID, COVID-19 status, age in years and sex. A freely available public database, intended as a resource for researchers studying the immune response to SARS-CoV-2, is where the repertoires were released. Deeply sampled blood TCRbeta repertoires from subjects exposed to, actively infected with, or recovered from COVID-19 were included in the dataset. The material from the prospective study consisted of cDNA or gDNA derived from T cells, B-cell-depleted T cells, or PBMCs. Where available, HLA class I and class II types were obtained from metadata supplied by the sample provider rather than from assay-based typing. The samples were drawn from the first 160 participants of the ongoing ImmuneRACE study and from 1,254 subjects provided by 6 global collaborators. Overall results and qualifications from the work: The quantity of clinical and demographic metadata differed by source and by participant and was supplied without curation.

TCRbeta CDR3 regions were amplified from genomic DNA by means of the immunoSEQ Assay, a bias-controlled multiplex PCR. On the study's bioinformatics: Within the assay, amplification of reference gene primers was used to estimate how many nucleated cells each sample contained. To quantify the absolute abundance of each unique TCRbeta CDR3 rearrangement, sequence reads were collapsed and filtered. Productive Simpson clonality was computed per sample as the square root of Simpson's diversity index over productive rearrangements. TCRdb mirrors the immuneACCESS table, restricted to in-frame sequences. Some clones are absent from its copies; in checked studies, under half trace to an unresolved V gene, and the reason for the others is unknown. The V and J calls and the clone size are those of that table, but D and trimming were determined from the DNA. Here the sample has 200,000 to 250,000 clones; around 83% occur a single time. 1.3% of the sample lies in the top ten.

Participants in the prospective study were enrolled through a virtual design, were aged roughly 18 to 90 years, and lived in 24 United States geographic areas. In the prospective study, participants were assigned to cohorts based on the clinical history participants reported in a screening survey and a study questionnaire. Each participant in the prospective study had whole blood, serum and a nasopharyngeal or oropharyngeal swab collected by mobile phlebotomists. Prospective study participants could optionally give additional blood draws and questionnaires over an approximately 2-month period. Before DNA extraction, prospective study blood samples were shipped either frozen or at room temperature.

The chain is encoded by TRBV28 joined to TRBJ1-1; the D segment could be TRBD1, given 5 matching bases. The sequenced sample consisted of PBMCs or T cells enriched from blood (not recorded which). This sequence was found in a woman aged 35 to 49 with acute COVID-19. In nucleotide form, the sequence is TGTGCCAGCACCACGACAGTGCGAGAAGCTTTCTTT. This is translated as CASTTTVREAFF.